Following are 25 T cell receptor beta chains from one sample sequenced in a study of tumor-infiltrating lymphocytes in localized non-small cell lung cancer. Here immunoSEQ multiplex PCR was the method, and the copy in TCRdb shows in-frame clones only, minus some. Of about 2,700 clones in the sample, about 62% are singletons; the top ten hold about 10%. The sample consisted of uninvolved lung tissue not adjacent to the tumor. Source of these receptors: a human donor with non-small cell lung cancer.

The chain joins TRBV6-6 to TRBJ2-2; no clear D gene. CDR3 length equals 13 residues. V lost 7 bases, J lost 5 bases, and 11 bases lay in between. CDR1 and CDR2 (germline): MNHNY, SVGAGI (reference sequence). The CDR3 nucleotides are TGTGCCAGCAAGCCGTGGGGTACCGGGGAGCTGTTTTTT. Its translation: CASKPWGTGELFF.

This clone was seen a few times. V and J are TRBV6-1 and TRBJ2-6, with D possibly being TRBD1 (5 bases). V lost 4 bases to trimming and J lost 2 bases, with 15 bases between them. Germline V CDR1 and CDR2: MNHNS, SASEGT. This CDR3 is built from 17 residues. The CDR3 nucleotides read TGTGCCAGCAGTGGGGTCGACAGTATCGCTGGGGCCAACGTCCTGACTTTC. Amino acid sequence: CASSGVDSIAGANVLTF.

The gene calls are TRBV6-5 and TRBJ2-1; no firm D call. V was trimmed by 2 bases and J by 12 bases, leaving 8 bases between them. The germline CDR1 and CDR2 sequences are MNHEY and SVGAGI. CDR3 length equals 11 residues. This CDR3 reads CASSYGLRQFF. The CDR3 nucleotides read TGTGCCAGCAGTTACGGGTTGAGGCAGTTCTTC.

This chain links TRBV28 with TRBJ2-6, with 7 nucleotides matching TRBD2. J gave up 3 bases and V 7 bases, and 9 bases lay outside the gene matches. Germline V CDR1 and CDR2: MDHEN, SYDVKM. The CDR3 spans 16 residues. The CDR3 loop is CASTMGGHGGANVLTF. The CDR3 DNA is TGTGCCAGCACCATGGGAGGGCATGGTGGGGCCAACGTCCTGACTTTC.

The CDR3 bases are TGTGCCAGCAGCGTAGGAACGTGGGAGACCCAGTACTTC. It codes for CASSVGTWETQYF. The genes are TRBV5-4 and TRBJ2-5; D remains unclear. V was clipped by 4 bases and J by 5 bases, with 12 bases between them. This CDR3 spans 13 amino acids. From germline, CDR1 is SGHNT and CDR2 YYREEE (reference sequence).

The chain joins TRBV9 to TRBJ1-3; possible D gene TRBD1, 6 bases. Trimming removed 2 bases from V and 0 bases from J, with 9 bases in between. Germline CDR1 and CDR2: SGDLS and YYNGEE. There are 15 residues in the CDR3. The CDR3: CASSVGQISGNTIYF. As DNA, the CDR3 is TGTGCCAGCAGCGTCGGACAGATCTCTGGAAACACCATATATTTT.

The chain joins TRBV29-1 to TRBJ1-4; tentative D call: TRBD1 (5 bases). The germline CDR1 and CDR2 sequences are SQVTM and ANQGSEA. CDR3 size: 13 residues. With 4 bases removed from V and 13 bases from J, the gap between germline ends came to 19 bases. This CDR3 is CSVGRAGIDRLFF. CDR3 sequence (DNA): TGCAGCGTTGGCAGGGCGGGTATCGATAGACTGTTTTTT.

The V gene is TRBV11-2, the J gene TRBJ2-3, with 8 bases lining up with TRBD2. J was trimmed by 6 bases and V by 5 bases; bases with no gene match: 10. The CDR3 has 15 amino acids. CDR1 SGHAT and CDR2 FQNNGV come from the germline V gene. The CDR3, as DNA: TGTGCCAGCAGCCCGCTCGCGGGAGGTGTGGATACGCAGTATTTT. Amino acid sequence: CASSPLAGGVDTQYF.

V and J are TRBV9 and TRBJ2-2; 8 bases fit TRBD2. The CDR3 runs 17 residues. Trimming at V came to 0 bases and at J to 7 bases, leaving 11 bases not matched to a gene. Germline V gene lookup returns CDR1 SGDLS and CDR2 YYNGEE. CDR3 residues: CASSVGVTSGLRGELFF. In nucleotides, the CDR3 is TGTGCCAGCAGCGTAGGTGTAACTAGCGGTTTGCGCGGGGAGCTGTTTTTT.

The chain carries TRBV4-1 and TRBJ1-4; TRBD1 aligns across 10 bases. Per the germline V gene, CDR1 is MGHRA and CDR2 is YSYEKL. With 2 bases clipped from V and 6 bases from J, the junction kept 3 bases outside the gene matches. CDR3 length: 15 residues. CDR3 sequence reads: CASSQMGQGHEKLFF. The CDR3 region has the DNA TGCGCCAGCAGCCAAATGGGACAGGGGCATGAAAAACTGTTTTTT.

DNA for the CDR3: TGCGCCAGCAGCTTTGGGGGTACCTACGAGCAGTACTTC. Protein: CASSFGGTYEQYF. The chain joins TRBV5-1 to TRBJ2-7, with D perhaps given as TRBD1 or TRBD2 (5 bases each). This CDR3 has 13 amino acids. V was pared by 2 bases and J by 2 bases, with 8 bases between. Per the germline V gene, CDR1 is SGHRS and CDR2 is YFSETQ. The full variable domain, its missing parts supplied by reference TRBV5-1 and TRBJ2-7, is KAGVTQTPRYLIKTRGQQVTLSCSPISGHRSVSWYQQTPGQGLQFLFEYFSETQRNKGNFPGRFSGRQFSNSRSEMNVSTLELGDSALYLCASSFGGTYEQYFGPGTRLTVT.

This clone was found a few times. This chain connects TRBV5-4 to TRBJ2-5; 9 bases line up with TRBD2. CDR1 is SGHNT and CDR2 is YYREEE in the germline V gene (reference sequence). The CDR3 has 13 residues. V was clipped by 4 bases and J by 5 bases; unmatched bases: 3. The CDR3 nucleotides read TGTGCCAGCAGCCTGAGCGGGAGGGAGACCCAGTACTTC. It yields the protein CASSLSGRETQYF.

This clone was detected once. This sequence joins TRBV6-6 and TRBJ2-1, with unresolved D. Germline V gene lookup returns CDR1 MNHNY and CDR2 SVGAGI (reference sequence). The CDR3 has 12 amino acids. With 5 bases removed from V and 10 bases from J, the gap between germline ends came to 12 bases. The CDR3: CASSPNYREQFF. In DNA form, the CDR3 reads TGTGCCAGCAGTCCCAACTACCGGGAGCAGTTCTTC.

There are a few counts of this clone. The chain's CDR3 is CASLSSQGLGEQYF. DNA for the CDR3: TGTGCCAGCCTGTCCTCGCAGGGGTTAGGGGAGCAGTACTTC. This chain connects TRBV18 to TRBJ2-7; tentative D call: TRBD1 (6 bases). In germline, CDR1 is KGHSH, CDR2 LQKENI. CDR3 length: 14 amino acids. Trimming cost V 8 bases and J 7 bases, with 21 bases left between them.

This clone came up a few times. The CDR3 reads CASSILRAAAMNTEAFF. The DNA of the CDR3 is TGTGCCAGTAGTATTCTACGGGCCGCAGCCATGAACACTGAAGCTTTCTTT. The rearrangement joins TRBV19 to TRBJ1-1; D unclear. The germline V and J ends were trimmed by 3 bases and 0 bases, with 17 bases remaining between them. In germline, CDR1 is LNHDA, CDR2 SQIVND (reference sequence). The CDR3 consists of 17 residues.

This clone was counted a few times. For the CDR3, the DNA is TGTGCCAGCAGCAGGGGACAGGGGATTGAGCAGTTCTTC. It encodes CASSRGQGIEQFF. The rearrangement uses TRBV28 and TRBJ2-1; 10 positions agree with TRBD1. Trimming cost V 6 bases and J 9 bases; bases outside gene matches: 5. Germline values: CDR1 MDHEN, CDR2 SYDVKM. This CDR3 contains 13 residues.

The chain is built from TRBV5-1 and TRBJ1-5; TRBD1 is a possible D gene (6 bases). This CDR3 spans 14 amino acids. V lost 4 bases, J lost 2 bases, and 10 bases lay in between. CDR1 SGHRS and CDR2 YFSETQ come from the germline V gene. In DNA, the CDR3 is TGCGCCAGCAGCCAAGGGGGGGGCAATCAGCCCCAGCATTTT. It translates to CASSQGGGNQPQHF.

The V gene is TRBV7-9, the J gene TRBJ1-2; D possibly corresponds to TRBD1 (5 bases). Germline V CDR1 and CDR2: SEHNR, FQNEAQ (reference sequence). V shed 3 bases and J shed 5 bases, with 13 bases lying between them. The CDR3 length is 14 residues. The CDR3 DNA reads TGTGCCAGCAGCTTCGTGGAACAGGTTTATGGCTACACCTTC. This encodes CASSFVEQVYGYTF.

CDR3 region: CAWATGLTAYEQYF. The CDR3 nucleotides read TGTGCCTGGGCTACAGGGCTTACGGCCTACGAGCAGTACTTC. This chain uses TRBV30 with TRBJ2-7, with a possible D match to TRBD1 (6 bases). The V gene lost 5 bases and the J gene lost 2 bases, with 16 bases spanning the gap. This CDR3 has 14 amino acids. Germline CDR1 GTSNPN, CDR2 SVGIG (reference sequence). Looking up the rest from reference TRBV30 and TRBJ2-7 gives the full variable domain: SQTIHQWPATLVQPVGSPLSLECTVEGTSNPNLYWYRQAAGRGLQLLFYSVGIGQISSEVPQNLSASRPQDRQFILSSKKLLLSDSGFYLCAWATGLTAYEQYFGPGTRLTVT.

This chain joins TRBV30 and TRBJ2-3; D ambiguous. Germline loops: CDR1 GTSNPN, CDR2 SVGIG (reference sequence). The CDR3 covers 12 residues. Between the trimmed V and J ends, which lost 1 base and 4 bases, there was a span of 6 bases. The CDR3 DNA sequence: TGTGCCTGGAGTGAAAACTCAGATACGCAGTATTTT. Residues: CAWSENSDTQYF.

This clone was observed a handful of times. The chain carries TRBV2 and TRBJ2-7; TRBD1 matches 8 bases. V shed 4 bases and J 1 base; nucleotides not matched to a gene: 3. CDR3 size: 14 residues. Germline V gene data show CDR1 as SNHLY and CDR2 as FYNNEI. CDR3 coding DNA: TGTGCCAGCAGTGGTGGGACAGGTTCCTACGAGCAGTACTTC. It encodes CASSGGTGSYEQYF.

The CDR3 sequence is CASSLAGGGGTQYF. The CDR3 nucleotides are TGTGCCAGCAGCTTGGCGGGAGGAGGAGGTACGCAGTATTTT. The gene calls are TRBV5-8 and TRBJ2-3, with 7 nucleotides matching TRBD2. The CDR3 runs to 14 residues. Per the germline V gene, CDR1 is SGHTS and CDR2 is YDEGEE. Unmatched junction bases numbered 6, after V lost 0 bases and J lost 8 bases.

The genes are TRBV4-1 and TRBJ2-1, with 7 bases aligning to TRBD2. The CDR3 is 15 amino acids. The V segment lost 4 bases and the J segment 3 bases; nucleotides outside the gene matches: 6. CDR1 and CDR2 from the germline V gene are MGHRA and YSYEKL. CDR3 loop: CASSRGLVGYNEQFF. The CDR3, as DNA: TGCGCCAGCAGCCGCGGACTAGTTGGCTACAATGAGCAGTTCTTC.

The chain has TRBV28 and TRBJ1-1; 7 bases align to TRBD1. With 5 bases clipped from V and 6 bases from J, the junction kept 15 bases outside the gene matches. The CDR3 length is 16 residues. Germline-derived CDR1 and CDR2 are MDHEN and SYDVKM. The CDR3 protein is CASSGRTGGLKAEAFF. The CDR3 region has the DNA TGTGCCAGCAGTGGACGGACAGGTGGGCTTAAAGCTGAAGCTTTCTTT.

This clone came up a few times. This chain joins TRBV29-1 and TRBJ2-5; 7 positions agree with TRBD1. With V trimmed by 2 bases and J by 4 bases, 4 bases remained unmatched. Germline CDR1 reads SQVTM; CDR2 reads ANQGSEA. The CDR3 has 13 residues. CDR3 DNA: TGCAGCGTTGAAAGGTCAGGGGGAGAGACCCAGTACTTC. Protein product: CSVERSGGETQYF.